These 13 T cell receptor beta chains originate from one sample sequenced in a study of CD8 T cells in Susac syndrome (dated by TCRdb to about 2019). Preparation of the library involved the immunoSEQ multiplex PCR assay. RNA was extracted using the RNeasy kit, and about 0.45 to 1 microgram was reverse transcribed with random hexamers. Starting from the raw public reads, TCRdb applied fastp trimming at Q25, assembled clones with MiXCR and retained in-frame beta chains. All rows with the same CDR3 protein become a single entry with the most common DNA and genes. The sample table records some 200,000 distinct CDR3 sequences; roughly 91% of these occur just once. The ten largest make up 0.087% of the sample. The sample taken for sequencing was CD4+ T cells from PBMCs. The receptors here all came from a human donor with Susac syndrome.

The rearrangement joins TRBV25-1 to TRBJ1-2, with D possibly TRBD1 on 5 matching bases. Deletions cut 3 bases from V and 8 bases from J, with 16 bases between. The germline V gene encodes CDR1 MGHDK and CDR2 SYGVNS. This CDR3 is built from 14 residues. CDR3 residues: CASSESGGGRGYTF. CDR3 DNA sequence: TGTGCCAGCAGTGAGTCTGGCGGGGGTCGGGGCTACACCTTC.

This chain joins TRBV3-1 and TRBJ2-3; 9 bases are a match to TRBD2. J gave up 5 bases and V 3 bases, and 3 bases lay outside the gene matches. This CDR3 region has 14 residues. Germline loops: CDR1 LGHDT, CDR2 YNNKEL (reference sequence). The CDR3 coding sequence is TGTGCCAGCAGCCACGGACTAGCGAGAGATACGCAGTATTTT. This encodes CASSHGLARDTQYF.

This chain connects TRBV28 to TRBJ2-3; 9 bases line up with TRBD2. Germline CDR1 is MDHEN and CDR2 is SYDVKM. This CDR3 has 16 amino acids. V was pared by 1 base and J by 4 bases, with 6 bases of the junction left unmatched. CDR3 DNA: TGTGCCAGCAGTTTATCGGCGGGAGGGTACGCAGATACGCAGTATTTT. Amino acid sequence: CASSLSAGGYADTQYF.

The V and J genes are TRBV10-3 and TRBJ2-2, with D unclear. The germline V gene encodes CDR1 ENHRY and CDR2 SYGVKD. The CDR3 has 14 amino acids. V lost 2 bases to trimming and J lost 4 bases, with 8 bases between them. The CDR3: CAISEKGVTGELFF. CDR3 DNA: TGTGCCATCAGTGAGAAGGGTGTCACCGGGGAGCTGTTTTTT.

The chain joins TRBV9 to TRBJ2-2, with D maybe TRBD2 (5 bases). The V and J ends lost 4 bases and 1 base respectively, with 14 bases between them. CDR1 is SGDLS and CDR2 is YYNGEE in the germline V gene. The CDR3 has 16 residues. For the CDR3, the DNA is TGTGCCAGCAGCTCCCGGGCGACTATGAACACCGGGGAGCTGTTTTTT. It is translated as CASSSRATMNTGELFF.

The chain recombines TRBV5-4 with TRBJ1-2; no clear D. Germline lookup yields CDR1 SGHNT and CDR2 YYREEE (reference sequence). The CDR3 sequence is 12 residues long. Trimming took 6 bases from V and 2 from J, leaving 8 bases between them. CDR3 nucleotides: TGTGCCAGCATTGGCAGGAACTATGGCTACACCTTC. Translation gives CASIGRNYGYTF.

The rearrangement joins TRBV3-1 to TRBJ2-2; D is uncertain. Germline CDR1 is LGHDT and CDR2 is YNNKEL (reference sequence). The V and J ends lost 1 base and 6 bases respectively, with 6 bases between them. CDR3 length equals 13 residues. The CDR3: CASSQGFAGELFF. CDR3 bases: TGTGCCAGCAGCCAAGGTTTCGCCGGGGAGCTGTTTTTT.

V and J are TRBV20-1 and TRBJ2-5; D remains ambiguous. Trimming removed 3 bases from V and 5 bases from J, with 7 bases in between. Germline V gene data show CDR1 as DFQATT and CDR2 as SNEGSKA (reference sequence). The CDR3 is 11 amino acids. The CDR3 DNA sequence: TGCAGTGCTAGGACCCCCGAGACCCAGTACTTC. Protein product: CSARTPETQYF.

CDR3 sequence (DNA): TGTGCCAGCAGCCCCCCGGGTTCGGAAGGTGGGACTGAAGCTTTCTTT. It encodes CASSPPGSEGGTEAFF. The rearrangement uses TRBV9 and TRBJ1-1; D not resolved. There are 16 residues in the CDR3. Germline V gives CDR1 SGDLS, CDR2 YYNGEE. The V end lost 4 bases, the J end lost 5 bases, and 21 bases lay between the germline ends.

The chain is built from TRBV6-1 and TRBJ1-2, with unresolved D. Germline loops: CDR1 MNHNS, CDR2 SASEGT. The CDR3 length is 13 residues. V dropped 0 bases and J dropped 5 bases, with 7 bases sitting between them. CDR3 protein: CASSEALGYGYTF. CDR3 in DNA: TGTGCCAGCAGTGAAGCGCTGGGGTATGGCTACACCTTC.

This chain joins TRBV19 and TRBJ2-7; 8 bases line up with TRBD2. The ends lost 9 bases at V and 7 bases at J; junction bases unmatched: 11. From germline, CDR1 is LNHDA and CDR2 SQIVND (reference sequence). The length of the CDR3 is 13 residues. The CDR3 nucleotides are TGTGCCAGCCGATGGCGGGGGGCGGAAGAGCAGTACTTC. Residues: CASRWRGAEEQYF.

The chain is built from TRBV19 and TRBJ2-1; D perhaps matches TRBD2 (5 bases). CDR1 LNHDA and CDR2 SQIVND come from the germline V gene (reference sequence). Trimming stripped 7 bases from V and 8 bases from J, with 15 bases between. The CDR3 is 13 residues long. As DNA, the CDR3 is TGTGCCAGTACCGGGTGGGTTAGCGATGAGCAGTTCTTC. Its translation: CASTGWVSDEQFF.

The chain employs TRBV20-1 and TRBJ1-4; 8 bases are shared with TRBD1. The CDR3 covers 13 residues. In germline, CDR1 is DFQATT, CDR2 SNEGSKA (reference sequence). J was trimmed by 8 bases and V by 1 base; bases with no gene match: 3. The DNA for the CDR3 is TGCAGTGCTAGAGGCAGGGGGCGAGAAAAACTGTTTTTT. It codes for CSARGRGREKLFF.